The clone carrying this T cell receptor (beta chain) was seen many times. Antigen specificity is unknown. This specimen comes from a study of T cells after yellow fever vaccination. TCR cDNA, made by 5'RACE template switching, carried an added universal primer site and UMIs. TCRdb processed the 5' RACE reads anew with MiXCR; each CDR3 protein has one entry. The profile shows 140,000 to 150,000 distinct CDR3 sequences, more than 6.5% of them singletons. This CDR3 comprises 14 residues. Trimming removed 5 bases from V and 2 bases from J; junction bases left unmatched: 5. From germline, CDR1 is MNHNS and CDR2 SASEGT. Study-wide results and limits: Clones that expanded after primary vaccination mostly reappeared after the booster (96% CD4, 88% CD8). Researchers noted that a small share of clonotypes showed up in both CD4 and CD8 compartments. Weaker overall, the secondary response nonetheless peaked faster (day 5 versus 15).

Sample: CD4+ T cells sorted from PBMCs, taken 10 days after the yellow fever booster vaccination. The J gene is TRBJ2-7, the V gene TRBV6-1; 8 positions agree with TRBD2. This clonotype was obtained from a man aged 30 to 45 who received the YFV17D yellow fever vaccine. CDR3: CASSKGRGAYEQYF. In DNA form, the CDR3 reads TGTGCCAGCAGTAAGGGGCGGGGGGCCTACGAGCAGTACTTC.